This T cell receptor (beta chain) came from a study of cytomegalovirus exposure and HLA in healthy donors. In its sample, this clone was seen a few times. Its cognate antigen is unknown. Study outcomes and limitations: Roughly uniform sequencing depth across donors was assumed, possibly incorrectly.

The primer mix had 60 Vbeta and 13 Jbeta primers. The data were produced by immunoSEQ multiplex PCR, yet TCRdb's version contains in-frame clones alone and is incomplete. The sample lists about 140,000 clones; 80% were seen once. The length of the CDR3 is 14 residues. Germline CDR1 reads LNHDA; CDR2 reads SQIVND (reference sequence). Trimming removed 5 bases at V and 3 bases at J, with 14 bases between. The TCR sequence derives from a man aged 30 to 39 in good health and CMV-seronegative. The chain couples TRBV19 to TRBJ2-7; D possibly corresponds to TRBD2 (5 bases). What was sequenced was PBMCs. CDR3 DNA sequence: TGTGCCAGTAGTTTTGGGAGAGCCGACTACGAGCAGTACTTC. Translated, it gives CASSFGRADYEQYF.